This TCR beta chain stems from a study of CD8+CD57+ T cells in acquired aplastic anemia. Study results and limitations: Patients and controls were found to share 25 to 35 CD8+ CDR3 sequences.

The CDR3 contains 14 residues. Germline V lookup: CDR1 SEHNR, CDR2 FQNEAQ (reference sequence). It was patients with CD8+CD57+ cell expansion by flow cytometry who were chosen for sequencing. Comments on this clonotype: Antigen: not known. A much larger clone sits a single nucleotide away, making a read error possible.

Researchers used genomic DNA as the template to profile TCR beta VDJ and CDR3. TCRdb redid the calling of the reads with MiXCR, one entry per CDR3 protein. This table has fewer than 250,000 distinct CDR3 sequences, around 45% appearing once. The sequence was obtained from a human donor with aplastic anemia. This chain joins TRBV7-9 and TRBJ2-7, with TRBD2 matching 7 bases. Specimen: sorted CD4+, CD8+, or CD8+CD57+ T cells (not recorded which) from PBMCs. The CDR3 region is CASSYGRGNYGQYF. CDR3 DNA: TGTGCCAGCAGTTATGGGCGGGGGAACTACGGGCAGTACTTC.